The rows below give T cell receptor beta chains drawn from one sample of a study of blood T cell repertoires in COVID-19. Assay used: immunoSEQ multiplex PCR; TCRdb lists only in-frame clones, some missing. Of 150,000 to 200,000 clones listed, around 82% were seen once; the top ten hold over 9.5%. The source material was PBMCs or T cells enriched from blood (not recorded which). These receptors were collected from a man aged 40-49 years who had recovered from COVID-19. Each CDR3 is given with its conserved first and last residue. A D gene is named only where the DNA matches it firmly. Clone size is given for some rows only: seen once, a few or many times, or a class if the clone is expanded.

CDR3 DNA,CDR3 protein,clone size,V gene,D gene,J gene
TGCGCCAGCAGCGTCCAGGAAAGTAGTCCTTATGGCTACACCTTC,CASSVQESSPYGYTF,NA,TRBV5-1,NA,TRBJ1-2
TGTGCCAGCAGCCCTTCGGGGGGTTGGTTAGCTTTCTTT,CASSPSGGWLAFF,NA,TRBV9,NA,TRBJ1-1
TGTGCCAGCAGCTTAATAGCGGCGACAGGGATTATTTCTGGAAACACCATATATTTT,CASSLIAATGIISGNTIYF,NA,TRBV7-2,TRBD1,TRBJ1-3
TGTGCCAGTAGTATGCGAAATCAGCCCCAGCATTTT,CASSMRNQPQHF,few,TRBV19,NA,TRBJ1-5
TGTGCCAGCAGTTTAGCGGGGTCGAACACCGGGGAGCTGTTTTTT,CASSLAGSNTGELFF,NA,TRBV28,NA,TRBJ2-2
TGCAGCGAAGATCGAGGGCCTCCCTACAATGAGCAGTTCTTC,CSEDRGPPYNEQFF,NA,TRBV29-1,NA,TRBJ2-1
TGTGCCAGCAGCTTAGGCCCTAGCGGGGGCGGGTACTTC,CASSLGPSGGGYF,NA,TRBV7-2,TRBD2,TRBJ2-7
TGTGCCAGCAATCGGGTAGGGGTGGACTATGGCTACACCTTC,CASNRVGVDYGYTF,NA,TRBV5-5,NA,TRBJ1-2
TGTGCCAGTAGTATAATCGGAGGGTGGGAGACCCAGTACTTC,CASSIIGGWETQYF,few,TRBV19,NA,TRBJ2-5
TGTGCCAGCAGCGAGGGACTAGAAACAGAGACCCAGTACTTC,CASSEGLETETQYF,NA,TRBV5-6,TRBD2,TRBJ2-5
TGTGCCAGCAGCTCAAGCGGGTATGGCTACACCTTC,CASSSSGYGYTF,NA,TRBV28,NA,TRBJ1-2
TGTGCCAGCAGCTTAGGTGGCACCTACACTGAAGCTTTCTTT,CASSLGGTYTEAFF,few,TRBV7-9,NA,TRBJ1-1
TGTGCCAGCAGCCGCCTCATTGGGAGAGGGATAAACAATGAGCAGTTCTTC,CASSRLIGRGINNEQFF,NA,TRBV14,NA,TRBJ2-1
TGTGCCAGCAGCCCCGAGCGGGGGGGGAGAGAGACCCAGTACTTC,CASSPERGGRETQYF,few,TRBV7-2,TRBD2,TRBJ2-5
TGTGCCAGCAGCTGGGCTAGCGGGAAGAACACCGGGGAGCTGTTTTTT,CASSWASGKNTGELFF,NA,TRBV11-1,TRBD2,TRBJ2-2
TGTGCCAGCAGCCAAGCCGGTTTCCAAGCTGAAGCTTTCTTT,CASSQAGFQAEAFF,NA,TRBV3-1/TRBV3-2,NA,TRBJ1-1
TGTGCCAGCAGCGCGGGCGGTGGGGACAGTATCACAGATACGCAGTATTTT,CASSAGGGDSITDTQYF,NA,TRBV9,TRBD1,TRBJ2-3
TGTGCCAGCAGCCGGGACAGCAACACCGGGGAGCTGTTTTTT,CASSRDSNTGELFF,NA,TRBV7-2,TRBD1,TRBJ2-2
TGTGCTAGTGGTCCTCGGACAGGGCGGACTGAAGCTTTCTTT,CASGPRTGRTEAFF,NA,TRBV12-5,TRBD1,TRBJ1-1
TGTGCCAGCAGCCCACGGACAGGGGGCATTTATGGCTACACCTTC,CASSPRTGGIYGYTF,few,TRBV9,TRBD1,TRBJ1-2
TGTGCCCGCGGAGTCGAGCGGGAGGGCCTCACAGATACGCAGTATTTT,CARGVEREGLTDTQYF,NA,TRBV24-1,TRBD2,TRBJ2-3
TGTGCCAGTAGTTTGCGACAGGGATCTAATGAAAAACTGTTTTTT,CASSLRQGSNEKLFF,NA,TRBV19,TRBD1,TRBJ1-4
TGTGCCAGCAGTTTAATAGCGGGAGGCACAGATACGCAGTATTTT,CASSLIAGGTDTQYF,NA,TRBV28,TRBD2,TRBJ2-3
TGTGCCAGCAGCGGACAGGGTCAGCGGAATACGCAGTATTTT,CASSGQGQRNTQYF,NA,TRBV9,TRBD1,TRBJ2-3
TGTGCCAGCAGCGTAGCTGTCCCAGATACGCAGTATTTT,CASSVAVPDTQYF,NA,TRBV9,NA,TRBJ2-3